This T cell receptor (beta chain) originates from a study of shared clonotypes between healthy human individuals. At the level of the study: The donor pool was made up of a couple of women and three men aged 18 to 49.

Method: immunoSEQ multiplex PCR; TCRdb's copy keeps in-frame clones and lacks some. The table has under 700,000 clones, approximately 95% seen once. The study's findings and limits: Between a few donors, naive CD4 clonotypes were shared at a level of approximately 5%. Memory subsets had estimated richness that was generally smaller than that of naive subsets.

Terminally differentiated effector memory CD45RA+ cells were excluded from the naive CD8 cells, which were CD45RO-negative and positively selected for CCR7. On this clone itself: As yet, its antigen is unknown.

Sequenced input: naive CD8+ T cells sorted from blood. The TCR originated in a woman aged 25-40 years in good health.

In nucleotides, the CDR3 is TGTGCCAGCAGCGTCAGTGGTAATCAGCCCCAGCATTTT. Protein sequence: CASSVSGNQPQHF. The V gene is TRBV28, the J gene TRBJ1-5; D gene uncertain. Germline-derived CDR1 and CDR2 are MDHEN and SYDVKM. This CDR3 has 13 amino acids. Trimming stripped 6 bases from V and 4 bases from J, with 10 bases between.